This is a list of T cell receptor beta chains from one sample in a study of a mutant IDH1 vaccine in newly diagnosed glioma. The table came from immunoSEQ multiplex PCR; TCRdb's copy has only in-frame clones and leaves some out. The sample consists of 30,000 to 40,000 clones, under 80% of them appearing once. The input for sequencing was PBMCs, taken from a glioma patient treated with radiotherapy, temozolomide or both. Source of these receptors: a man aged 35 to 55 with glioma. Some clones in this sample may be carry-over from other donors' samples. Each CDR3 is given with its conserved first and last residue.

J: TRBJ1-2
V: TRBV7-9
CDR3: CASIPLQGTGYGYTF

J: TRBJ2-3
V: TRBV4-2
CDR3: CASSQVITENTQYF

J: TRBJ2-3
V: TRBV20-1
CDR3: CSADGRDTQYF

J: TRBJ2-5
V: TRBV18
CDR3: CASSPPGASGGRETQYF

J: TRBJ2-3
V: TRBV6-5
CDR3: CASSFSRSTDTQYF

J: TRBJ2-5
V: TRBV19
CDR3: CASRGPGVETQYF

J: TRBJ2-3
V: TRBV5-1
CDR3: CASSLYGAGGTDTQYF

J: TRBJ2-2
V: TRBV10-2
CDR3: CASTLGLAGVTGELFF

J: TRBJ2-3
V: TRBV6-1
CDR3: CASSAGLADNTDTQYF

J: TRBJ2-1
V: TRBV5-5
CDR3: CASSMTSGGASEQFF

J: TRBJ1-2
V: TRBV7-8
CDR3: CASSLGQGSYGYTF

J: TRBJ1-3
V: TRBV19
CDR3: CASSIGRGAHTIYF

J: TRBJ1-2
V: TRBV2
CDR3: CASTGSTATNYGYTF

J: TRBJ2-5
V: TRBV6-5
CDR3: CASSLRATVRAQYF

J: TRBJ1-4
V: TRBV6-6
CDR3: CASSLPGQGIPILFF

J: TRBJ1-5
V: TRBV6-4
CDR3: CASSSQGGQPQHF

J: TRBJ2-3
V: TRBV9
CDR3: CASSEAGIFTDTQYF

J: TRBJ1-5
V: TRBV9
CDR3: CASSLGHNQPQHF

J: TRBJ2-3
V: TRBV5-1
CDR3: CASNRGADTQYF

J: TRBJ1-1
V: TRBV6-1
CDR3: CASSEASDTEAFF

J: TRBJ2-3
V: TRBV4-1
CDR3: CASSHLHGAGGTDTQYF

J: TRBJ2-7
V: TRBV7-9
CDR3: CASSPGYYEQYF

J: TRBJ2-2
V: TRBV6-1
CDR3: CASSEGTSGELFF

J: TRBJ2-2
V: TRBV7-2
CDR3: CASSPLGANTGELFF

J: TRBJ1-2
V: TRBV5-4
CDR3: CASSLAKGRNRDYGYTF

J: TRBJ2-5
V: TRBV5-1
CDR3: CASSPGTTQETQYF

J: TRBJ1-1
V: TRBV27
CDR3: CASKRGRESFF

J: TRBJ2-7
V: TRBV4-2
CDR3: CASSRGLAGSYEQYF

J: TRBJ1-1
V: TRBV18
CDR3: CASSTNRVTEAFF

J: TRBJ1-1
V: TRBV7-2
CDR3: CASSLRTVRTEAFF

J: TRBJ2-1
V: TRBV5-1
CDR3: CASSLGGHEQFF

J: TRBJ2-1
V: TRBV5-1
CDR3: CASSLELAFNEQFF

J: TRBJ1-2
V: TRBV6-1
CDR3: CASSERGDGSGYTF

J: TRBJ2-3
V: TRBV27
CDR3: CASSLAGGSTDTQYF

J: TRBJ1-1
V: TRBV7-9
CDR3: CASSSPGTMNTEAFF